The present entry profiles one T cell receptor beta chain with its context. The target antigen is unknown. In the same sample, other DNA sequences code for this CDR3. The CDR3 consists of 13 residues. CDR1 is MDHEN and CDR2 is SYDVKM in the germline V gene. V lost 3 bases to trimming and J lost 1 base, with 5 bases between them. This record comes from a study of cytomegalovirus exposure and HLA in healthy donors. Findings of the study overall: Certain sequence variants were highly shared and formed a cluster, and this cluster was likely a sequencing artifact. Across donors, presence/absence analyses took sequencing depth to be roughly uniform. A few V segments could not be told apart, such as TRBV6-2 and TRBV6-3, and were left out.

PCR employed 60 Vbeta and 13 Jbeta primers. Data came from immunoSEQ multiplex PCR; TCRdb stores just in-frame clones and leaves some out. The sample holds about 140,000 clones; roughly four fifths are singletons and the top ten take 3% to 3.5%. The receptor comes from a man between 18 and 29 years old in good health and CMV-seropositive. The sample taken for sequencing was PBMCs. The V and J genes are TRBV28 and TRBJ2-3, with D unclear. The CDR3 bases are TGTGCCAGCAGTTTTCGGGGCACAGATACGCAGTATTTT. Its translation is CASSFRGTDTQYF.